The TCR beta chain under discussion was sequenced for a study of T cell repertoires in cytomegalovirus infection. Study results and limitations: CMV carriers with the relevant HLA were identified by cumulative public TCR beta family frequency.

TCRdb reprocessed the reads with MiXCR, giving one entry per CDR3 protein. Among 800,000 to 950,000 distinct CDR3 sequences listed, 30% to 35% were seen once. Trimming took off 0 bases at V and 1 base at J, with 6 bases between the two ends. The CDR3 spans 14 residues. Germline V lookup: CDR1 SGHDN, CDR2 FVKESK. A word on this clonotype: Its antigen remains unknown.

The receptor comes from a human donor in good health (CMV status not recorded). Some clones in this sample may be carry-over from other donors' samples. The chain joins TRBV14 to TRBJ1-2; D not resolved. The sample was cultured CD8+ T cells from PBMCs, taken from culture after CMV antigen stimulation. The CDR3 DNA reads as TGTGCCAGCAGCCAAGATGAGGGTAACTATGGCTACACCTTC. Its translation: CASSQDEGNYGYTF.